This T cell receptor (beta chain) was retrieved from a study of blood T cell repertoires in COVID-19. Authors' data handling: The authors estimated nucleated cell counts from reference gene primer amplification. Sequencing used immunoSEQ multiplex PCR; TCRdb keeps in-frame clones, though not all of them. V, J and clone size reflect that table, while D and trimming were determined from the DNA. The top ten clones hold over 7.5% of a sample with about 250,000 clones, 75% to 85% of them seen once. Cohort placement rested on clinical history that participants reported themselves. Germline values: CDR1 ENHRY, CDR2 SYGVKD. CDR3 length: 16 amino acids. V was trimmed by 2 bases and J by 0 bases, leaving 11 bases between them. In this sample, this clone turned up once.

The TCR was taken from a woman aged 50 to 60 with acute COVID-19. The sample comprised PBMCs or T cells enriched from blood (not recorded which). This chain uses TRBV10-3 with TRBJ1-3; D uncertain. Written as DNA, the CDR3 is TGTGCCATCAGTGAGCGAGTTCGGGGCTCTGGAAACACCATATATTTT. Protein product: CAISERVRGSGNTIYF.